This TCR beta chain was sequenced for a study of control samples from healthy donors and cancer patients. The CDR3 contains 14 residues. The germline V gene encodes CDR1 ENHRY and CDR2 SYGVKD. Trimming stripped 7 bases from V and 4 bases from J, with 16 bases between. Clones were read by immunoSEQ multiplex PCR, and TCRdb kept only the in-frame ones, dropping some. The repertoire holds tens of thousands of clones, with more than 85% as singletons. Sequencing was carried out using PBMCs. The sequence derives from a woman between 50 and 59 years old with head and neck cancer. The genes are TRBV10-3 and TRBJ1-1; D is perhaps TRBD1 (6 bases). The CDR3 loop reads CAITPGGGGTEAFF. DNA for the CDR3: TGTGCCATCACCCCGGGAGGGGGAGGCACTGAAGCTTTCTTT.